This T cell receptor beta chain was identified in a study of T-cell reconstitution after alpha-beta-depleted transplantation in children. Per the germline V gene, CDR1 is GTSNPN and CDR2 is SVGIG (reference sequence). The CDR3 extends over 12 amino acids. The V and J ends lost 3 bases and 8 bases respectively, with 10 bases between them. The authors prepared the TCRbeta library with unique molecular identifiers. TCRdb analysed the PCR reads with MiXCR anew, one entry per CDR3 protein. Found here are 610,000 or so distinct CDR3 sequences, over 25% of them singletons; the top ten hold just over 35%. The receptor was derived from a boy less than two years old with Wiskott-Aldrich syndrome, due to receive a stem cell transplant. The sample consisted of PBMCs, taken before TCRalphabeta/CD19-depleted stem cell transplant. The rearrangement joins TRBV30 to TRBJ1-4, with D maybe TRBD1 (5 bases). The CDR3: CAWRGDGEKLFF. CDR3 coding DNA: TGTGCCTGGAGGGGGGATGGCGAAAAACTGTTTTTT.